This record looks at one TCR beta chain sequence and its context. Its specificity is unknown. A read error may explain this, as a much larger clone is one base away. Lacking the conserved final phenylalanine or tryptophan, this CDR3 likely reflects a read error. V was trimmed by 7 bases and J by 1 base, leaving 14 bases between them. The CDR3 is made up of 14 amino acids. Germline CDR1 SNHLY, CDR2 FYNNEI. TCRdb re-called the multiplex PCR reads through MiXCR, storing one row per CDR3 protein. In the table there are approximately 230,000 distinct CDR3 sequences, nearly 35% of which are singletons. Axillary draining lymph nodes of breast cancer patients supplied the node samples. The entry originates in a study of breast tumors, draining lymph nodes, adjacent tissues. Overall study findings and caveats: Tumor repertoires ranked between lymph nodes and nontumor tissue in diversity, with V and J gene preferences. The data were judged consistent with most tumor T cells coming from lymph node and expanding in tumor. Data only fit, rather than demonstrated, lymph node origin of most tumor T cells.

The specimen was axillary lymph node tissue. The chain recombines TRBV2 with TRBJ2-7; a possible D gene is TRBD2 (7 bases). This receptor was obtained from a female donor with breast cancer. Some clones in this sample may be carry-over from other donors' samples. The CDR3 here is CASTQGGGSYEQYP. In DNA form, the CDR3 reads TGTGCCAGCACCCAAGGGGGGGGGTCCTACGAGCAGTACCCC.